One sample yielded the 15 T cell receptor beta chains listed below, sequenced in a study of blood T cell repertoires in COVID-19. Assay used: immunoSEQ multiplex PCR; TCRdb lists only in-frame clones, some missing. The data show about 310,000 clones, with around nine tenths seen just once and around a tenth held by the top ten. The specimen sequenced was PBMCs or T cells enriched from blood (not recorded which). These receptor sequences come from a woman aged 40 to 50 who had recovered from COVID-19.

The chain couples TRBV28 to TRBJ1-5, with D maybe TRBD1 (6 bases). Trimming took 5 bases from V and 7 from J, leaving 15 bases between them. There are 14 residues in the CDR3. Germline CDR1 reads MDHEN; CDR2 reads SYDVKM. CDR3 sequence reads: CASSAGGAGQPQHF. CDR3 DNA sequence: TGTGCCAGCAGTGCGGGGGGGGCCGGGCAGCCCCAGCATTTT.

The chain carries TRBV19 and TRBJ2-6, with D possibly TRBD2 on 6 matching bases. The CDR3 runs to 19 residues. Germline V CDR1 and CDR2: LNHDA, SQIVND (reference sequence). V was clipped by 3 bases and J by 0 bases, with 18 bases between them. DNA of the CDR3: TGTGCCAGTAGTATGGAATTGGGCGGGGCTCACTCTGGGGCCAACGTCCTGACTTTC. Protein sequence: CASSMELGGAHSGANVLTF.

The DNA for the CDR3 is TGTGCCAGCAGCGTGAGGGAGATGTCAGATACGCAGTATTTT. This gives the protein CASSVREMSDTQYF. The genes are TRBV9 and TRBJ2-3, with D possibly matching TRBD2 (5 bases). Per germline, CDR1 SGDLS and CDR2 YYNGEE. Trimming shortened V by 2 bases and J by 4 bases, and 11 bases separated the two germline ends. The CDR3 extends over 14 amino acids.

This clone appeared once. The chain couples TRBV18 to TRBJ2-3; 7 bases match TRBD2. This CDR3 region has 15 residues. Germline CDR1 and CDR2: KGHSH and LQKENI. V was clipped by 2 bases and J by 2 bases; unmatched bases: 4. The CDR3 DNA reads as TGTGCCAGCTCACCAGGGCTAGCGGACACAGATACGCAGTATTTT. Translating it yields CASSPGLADTDTQYF.

The chain joins TRBV2 to TRBJ2-1; no reliable D call. Trimming cost V 0 bases and J 1 base, with 10 bases left between them. Germline CDR1 and CDR2: SNHLY and FYNNEI. There are 16 residues in the CDR3. The CDR3 nucleotides are TGTGCCAGCAGTGAAGCCCCTCTAGGATCCTACAATGAGCAGTTCTTC. This codes for CASSEAPLGSYNEQFF.

The CDR3 reads CASSYKGSTYEQYF. The CDR3 DNA reads as TGTGCCAGCAGTTACAAGGGGTCAACCTACGAGCAGTACTTC. This chain connects TRBV6-5 to TRBJ2-7, with a weak D call TRBD1 (5 bases). This CDR3 is 14 amino acids long. V lost 2 bases and J lost 2, with 10 bases in between. CDR1 is MNHEY, CDR2 SVGAGI, per germline.

J is TRBJ2-1 and V is TRBV5-1, with D perhaps matching TRBD1 (6 bases). CDR3 length: 16 amino acids. V was cut by 4 bases and J by 3 bases, with 17 bases left in between. Germline CDR1 and CDR2: SGHRS and YFSETQ. CDR3 region: CASSLRQVGGYNEQFF. CDR3 in DNA: TGCGCCAGCAGCCTACGACAGGTTGGGGGCTACAATGAGCAGTTCTTC.

The chain is built from TRBV18 and TRBJ1-4, with 7 bases identical to TRBD1. The CDR3 length is 15 residues. In germline, CDR1 is KGHSH, CDR2 LQKENI. Trimming cost V 1 base and J 5 bases; bases outside gene matches: 4. CDR3 residues: CASSPQGAPNEKLFF. In DNA, the CDR3 is TGTGCCAGCTCACCACAGGGGGCCCCAAATGAAAAACTGTTTTTT.

Here the CDR3 DNA reads TGTGCCAGCAGCCCGGGGACTACAGAGACCCAGTACTTC. It encodes CASSPGTTETQYF. V gene TRBV5-4 combines with J gene TRBJ2-5, with TRBD2 matching 7 bases. Germline trimming cut 4 bases from V and 4 bases from J; bases unmatched to any gene: 4. The V gene's germline CDR1 is SGHNT and CDR2 YYREEE (reference sequence). The CDR3 runs 13 residues.

The chain joins TRBV7-9 to TRBJ2-5; 10 bases agree with TRBD2. Germline loops: CDR1 SEHNR, CDR2 FQNEAQ (reference sequence). This CDR3 contains 15 residues. V lost 0 bases to trimming and J lost 5 bases; unmatched junction nucleotides: 3. Here the CDR3 DNA reads TGTGCCAGCAGCTTAGCGCTAGCGGGGGAGGAGACCCAGTACTTC. This codes for CASSLALAGEETQYF.

In DNA, the CDR3 is TGTGCCAGCAGACGACTCACAGATACGCAGTATTTT. Encoded protein: CASRRLTDTQYF. This chain links TRBV11-2 with TRBJ2-3; D unresolved. Germline loops: CDR1 SGHAT, CDR2 FQNNGV. The CDR3 has 12 amino acids. V dropped 6 bases and J dropped 2 bases, with 6 bases sitting between them. Variable domain in full (rest from reference TRBV11-2 and TRBJ2-3): EAGVAQSPRYKIIEKRQSVAFWCNPISGHATLYWYQQILGQGPKLLIQFQNNGVVDDSQLPKDRFSAERLKGVDSTLKIQPAKLEDSAVYLCASRRLTDTQYFGPGTRLTVL.

The chain recombines TRBV12-3 or TRBV12-4 with TRBJ1-6; D remains unclear. The CDR3 extends over 11 amino acids. Trimming removed 3 bases from V and 10 bases from J, with 4 bases in between. CDR3: CASSFGSPLHF. CDR3 nucleotide sequence: TGTGCCAGCAGTTTCGGGTCACCCCTCCACTTT.

The chain combines TRBV6-1 with TRBJ2-5; perhaps TRBD2 as D (5 bases). Trimming removed 8 bases from V and 0 bases from J, with 10 bases in between. Germline CDR1 is MNHNS and CDR2 is SASEGT. The CDR3 is 13 residues long. As DNA, the CDR3 is TGTGCCAGCTTACGGGGATACCAAGAGACCCAGTACTTC. It specifies CASLRGYQETQYF.

The chain has TRBV3-1 (or the pseudogene TRBV3-2) and TRBJ2-5, with D tentatively TRBD1 (5 bases). CDR1 is LGHDT and CDR2 is YNNKEL in the germline V gene (reference sequence). Trimming stripped 1 base from V and 8 bases from J, with 14 bases between. This CDR3 spans 14 amino acids. The CDR3 nucleotides read TGTGCCAGCAGCCAAGTCAGGGTCGAAGGAACCCAGTACTTC. It specifies CASSQVRVEGTQYF.

In this sample, this clone turned up a few times. J is TRBJ2-3 and V is TRBV5-1, with 13 bases that match TRBD2. V shed 4 bases, J shed 2 bases, and the junction held 13 bases outside the gene matches. The CDR3 is 19 amino acids. CDR1 and CDR2 (germline): SGHRS, YFSETQ. This CDR3 is CASSPEALAGGTNTDTQYF. The CDR3 DNA reads as TGCGCCAGCAGCCCCGAGGCACTAGCGGGAGGGACAAACACAGATACGCAGTATTTT.